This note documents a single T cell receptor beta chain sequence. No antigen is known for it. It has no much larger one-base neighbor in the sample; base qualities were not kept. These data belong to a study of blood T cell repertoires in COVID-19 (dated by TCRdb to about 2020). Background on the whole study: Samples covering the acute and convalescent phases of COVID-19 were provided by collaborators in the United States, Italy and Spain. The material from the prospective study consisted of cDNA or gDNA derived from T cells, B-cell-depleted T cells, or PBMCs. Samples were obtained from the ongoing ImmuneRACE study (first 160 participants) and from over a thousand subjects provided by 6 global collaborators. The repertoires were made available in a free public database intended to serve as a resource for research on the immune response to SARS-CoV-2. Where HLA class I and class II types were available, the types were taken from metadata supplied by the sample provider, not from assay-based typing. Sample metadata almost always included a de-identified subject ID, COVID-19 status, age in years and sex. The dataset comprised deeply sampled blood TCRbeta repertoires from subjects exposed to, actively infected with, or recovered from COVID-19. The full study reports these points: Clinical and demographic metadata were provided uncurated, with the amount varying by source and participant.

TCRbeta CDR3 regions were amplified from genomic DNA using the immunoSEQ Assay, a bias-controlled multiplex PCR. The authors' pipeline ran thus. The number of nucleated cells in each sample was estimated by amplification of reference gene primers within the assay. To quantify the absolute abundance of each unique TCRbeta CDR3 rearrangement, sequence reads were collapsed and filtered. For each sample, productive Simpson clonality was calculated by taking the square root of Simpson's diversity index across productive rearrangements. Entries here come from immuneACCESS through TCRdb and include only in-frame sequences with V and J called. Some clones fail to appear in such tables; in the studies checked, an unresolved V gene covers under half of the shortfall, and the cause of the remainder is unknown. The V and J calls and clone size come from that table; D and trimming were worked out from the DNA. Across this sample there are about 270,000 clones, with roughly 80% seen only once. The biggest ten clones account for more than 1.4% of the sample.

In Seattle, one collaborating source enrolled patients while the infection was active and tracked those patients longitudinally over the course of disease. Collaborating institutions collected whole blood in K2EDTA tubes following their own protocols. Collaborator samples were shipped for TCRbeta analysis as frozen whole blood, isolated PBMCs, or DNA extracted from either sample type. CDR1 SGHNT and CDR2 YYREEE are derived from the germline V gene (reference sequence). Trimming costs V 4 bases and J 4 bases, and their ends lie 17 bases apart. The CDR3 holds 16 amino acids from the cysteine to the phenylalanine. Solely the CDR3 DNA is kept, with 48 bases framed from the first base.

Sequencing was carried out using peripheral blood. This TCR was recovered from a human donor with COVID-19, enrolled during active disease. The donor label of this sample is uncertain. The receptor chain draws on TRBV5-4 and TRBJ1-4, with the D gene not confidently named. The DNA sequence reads TGTGCCAGCAGCCCGCGAGGAGGCCTCAATAATGAAAAACTGTTTTTT. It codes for CASSPRGGLNNEKLFF.